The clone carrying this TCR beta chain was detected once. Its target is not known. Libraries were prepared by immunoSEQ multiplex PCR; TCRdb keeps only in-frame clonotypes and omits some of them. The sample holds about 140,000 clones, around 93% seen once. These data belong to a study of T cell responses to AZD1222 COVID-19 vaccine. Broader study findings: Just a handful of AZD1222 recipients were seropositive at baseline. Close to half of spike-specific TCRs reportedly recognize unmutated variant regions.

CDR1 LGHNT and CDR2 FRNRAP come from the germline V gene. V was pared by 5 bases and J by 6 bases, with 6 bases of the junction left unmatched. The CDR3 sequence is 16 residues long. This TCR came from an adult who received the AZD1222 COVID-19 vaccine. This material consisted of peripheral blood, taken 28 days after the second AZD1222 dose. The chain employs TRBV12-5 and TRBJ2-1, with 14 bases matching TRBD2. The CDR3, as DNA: TGTGCTAGTGGTCAAGGGACTAGCGGGAGAGGCAATGAGCAGTTCTTC. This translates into CASGQGTSGRGNEQFF.